Here is one T cell receptor beta chain with its context. This clone was seen many times. Its binding antigen is unknown. Per-base quality was not reported, and no clone a single base away is much larger than it. Relative to germline, V is 5 bases shorter and J is 0 bases shorter, with 17 bases between their ends. The CDR3 goes from the cysteine to the phenylalanine over 18 residues. The kept DNA is CDR3 alone, 54 bases in frame from the first base. The germline V gene sets CDR1 to SGHTA and CDR2 to FQGNSA. Libraries came from PCR. These reads were obtained on an Illumina HiSeq 4000. High-throughput sequencing was used to profile the TCR beta-chain CDR3 region of every patient. Turning to the authors' computational methods: Drawing on CDR3 differences between clinicopathological groups, the researchers built a classifier meant to tell apart patients with distant-metastatic papillary thyroid cancer. Repertoire diversity was assessed with the Shannon index, and tumor-blood repertoire similarity with the Morisita-Horn index. In TCRdb, the public reads were trimmed at Q25 with fastp and aligned with MiXCR, with productive beta chains retained. TCRdb assigned the V and J calls; the authors' analysis was not used. The sample records some 40,000 clones, approximately 24% of which are singletons. The biggest ten clones account for about 14% of the sample.

Before undergoing thyroid surgery, none of the patients had been given any kind of treatment. Using T-cell receptor beta sequencing, the researchers looked back retrospectively at clinical samples from patients, gathered between the early 2010s and the late 2010s. The sample originates from a study of metastatic and nonmetastatic thyroid tumors (dated by TCRdb to between 2020 and 2021). General notes on the study: Repertoires were compared across peripheral blood and tumor or nodule tissue samples from malignant and benign thyroid patients. Points the paper makes about the study in general: In both blood and tumor samples, TCR beta diversity was reported to be significantly higher in malignant tumors than in benign nodules.

Source material: tumor tissue. The sequence was obtained from a female donor with papillary thyroid cancer or a benign thyroid nodule (not recorded which). Some clones in this sample may be carry-over from other donors' samples. This receptor chain uses TRBV7-2 and TRBJ1-6; the D gene is perhaps TRBD1, from 5 matching bases. In nucleotides, the sequence is TGTGCCAGCAGCATATCCGGGACCGCAAGCTCCTATAATTCACCCCTCCACTTT. Translated, it gives CASSISGTASSYNSPLHF. This CDR3, with the reference TRBV7-2 and TRBJ1-6 proteins standing in past its ends, gives the full variable domain GAGVSQSPSNKVTEKGKDVELRCDPISGHTALYWYRQSLGQGLEFLIYFQGNSAPDKSGLPSDRFSAERTGGSVSTLTIQRTQQEDSAVYLCASSISGTASSYNSPLHFGNGTRLTVT.